Listed below are T cell receptor beta chains from one sample, sequenced in a study of blood T cell repertoires in COVID-19. Only in-frame clones appear in the TCRdb table, and some are missing; sequencing was by immunoSEQ multiplex PCR. The sample shows 14,000 or so clones, roughly 72% of them seen only once. The source material was peripheral blood. These receptors were obtained from a man between 65 and 80 years old with acute or convalescent COVID-19. Each CDR3 is given with its conserved first and last residue. Fields, in order: clone size, V gene, D gene, J gene, CDR3 DNA, CDR3 protein. A D gene is named only where the DNA matches it firmly. The size of a clone is reported for some rows only, either as once, few or many, or as a class for expanded clones.

-	TRBV12-3/TRBV12-4	-	TRBJ1-5	TGTGCCAGCAGTTTCAACGGGGAAGCGCCCCAGCATTTT	CASSFNGEAPQHF
-	TRBV30	TRBD2	TRBJ2-1	TGTGTCGCCGCCAGCGGGAGATCTGAGCAGTTCTTC	CVAASGRSEQFF
few	TRBV6-7	TRBD1	TRBJ2-5	TGTGCCAGCAGAAAACAGGGGGCACAACCCGAGACCCAGTACTTC	CASRKQGAQPETQYF
once	TRBV9	-	TRBJ2-5	TGTGCCAGCAGCGTAGAGGGACTGCAAGAGACCCAGTACTTC	CASSVEGLQETQYF
medium-sized	TRBV28	-	TRBJ2-3	TGTGCCAGCAGTTTCCTTTCGGGCACAGATACGCAGTATTTT	CASSFLSGTDTQYF
-	TRBV15	TRBD2	TRBJ2-5	TGTGCCACCAGCAGAGATCGACTAGCGGGAGATTGGCGGGAGACCCAGTACTTC	CATSRDRLAGDWRETQYF
-	TRBV7-6	-	TRBJ1-3	TGTGCCAGCAGCTTAGATACGTCGAGCTCTGGAAACACCATATATTTT	CASSLDTSSSGNTIYF
-	TRBV5-1	TRBD2	TRBJ2-1	TGCGCCAGCAGCTTGCTGGTAGCGGGAGGGCCAGGCAATGAGCAGTTCTTC	CASSLLVAGGPGNEQFF
-	TRBV2	-	TRBJ1-5	TGTGCCAGCAGTGAACAAGCGGCAGGGAGGAAGCCCCAGCATTTT	CASSEQAAGRKPQHF
once	TRBV13	-	TRBJ2-2	TGTGCCAACACGGACAGCCAGAACACCGGGGAGCTGTTTTTT	CANTDSQNTGELFF
few	TRBV30	TRBD2	TRBJ2-7	TGTGCCTGGACCCCCGGGGGGTGGTACGAGCAGTACTTC	CAWTPGGWYEQYF
-	TRBV7-2	-	TRBJ2-2	TGTGCCAGCAGCTTTAGGGGGGGAGGAATCAGCGGGGAGCTGTTTTTT	CASSFRGGGISGELFF
medium-sized	TRBV5-5	-	TRBJ1-3	TGTGCCAGCAGCGTCGACCGGGGTGCTGGAAACACCATATATTTT	CASSVDRGAGNTIYF
-	TRBV29-1	-	TRBJ1-2	TGCAGCGTTGAAGATCCGAAAGACTACTATGGCTACACCTTC	CSVEDPKDYYGYTF
few	TRBV3-1/TRBV3-2	-	TRBJ1-5	TGTGCCAGCAGCCTATCGGGGGGCAATCAGCCCCAGCATTTT	CASSLSGGNQPQHF
-	TRBV7-2	TRBD1	TRBJ2-5	TGTGCCAGCAGCTCCTTATCGACAGGGGCAGAGACCCAGTACTTC	CASSSLSTGAETQYF
-	TRBV29-1	-	TRBJ1-2	TGCAGCGCCGCCTGGCCAGCGCCGAGAGGCTACACCTTC	CSAAWPAPRGYTF
-	TRBV3-1/TRBV3-2	-	TRBJ2-2	TGTGCCAGCAGCCAAGCGGACAGAGGGTGGCGGACCGGGGAGCTGTTTTTT	CASSQADRGWRTGELFF
-	TRBV6-2/TRBV6-3	-	TRBJ2-3	TGTGCCAGCAGTTACACCCCGGGACTCCCCGGAGTTTTT	CASSYTPGLPGVF
-	TRBV27	TRBD2	TRBJ2-1	TGTGCCAGCAGTTTACTAGCGGGAGGCTCCTACAATGAGCAGTTCTTC	CASSLLAGGSYNEQFF
-	TRBV2	TRBD1	TRBJ1-2	TGTGCCAGCAGACCGGGACAGACTTCTCCCACCTTC	CASRPGQTSPTF
-	TRBV7-2	-	TRBJ2-1	TGTGCCAGCAGCTTAGGATGGGCGGGGACCTACAATGAGCAGTTCTTC	CASSLGWAGTYNEQFF
-	TRBV27	-	TRBJ2-3	TGTGCCAGCAGTTTATCCCCCGGGTCGACAGATACGCAGTATTTT	CASSLSPGSTDTQYF
-	TRBV5-4	-	TRBJ1-5	TGTGCCAGCAGCTTGGGACAAAATCAGCCCCAGCATTTT	CASSLGQNQPQHF
-	TRBV6-4	-	TRBJ1-5	TGTGCCAGCAGTGACGGGTGGTCGGGATCAGCCCAGCATTTT	CASSDGWSGSAQHF
-	TRBV6-5	TRBD1	TRBJ2-7	TGTGCCAGCACACCCGGGACAGGGGGGACCTACGAGCAGTACTTC	CASTPGTGGTYEQYF
few	TRBV5-8	-	TRBJ1-6	TGTGCCAGCAGCTTGGTCAGGGAAGACTCACCCCTCCACTTT	CASSLVREDSPLHF
-	TRBV11-1	TRBD1	TRBJ1-4	TGTGCCAGCAGCGAAGACAGGGATTCTGGTGAAAAACTGTTTTTT	CASSEDRDSGEKLFF
-	TRBV7-6	-	TRBJ1-3	TGTGCCAGCAGCCCCGGTAGTTACGGAAACACCATATATTTT	CASSPGSYGNTIYF
-	TRBV18	TRBD2	TRBJ2-1	TGTGCCAGCTCACCGGGGACTAGCCGGAACAATGAGCAGTTCTTC	CASSPGTSRNNEQFF
-	TRBV21-1	-	TRBJ1-5	TGTGCCAGCAGCAAAGCGCTATCCCTCCGGGAGTTACATCAGCCCCAGCATTTT	CASSKALSLRELHQPQHF
-	TRBV2	TRBD1	TRBJ1-5	TGTGCCAGCAGGGCCGGGACAGCAAATCAGCCCCAGCATTTT	CASRAGTANQPQHF
once	TRBV9	TRBD2	TRBJ2-1	TGTGCCAGCAGCGTCCTCCCTTTAGCGGGAGCCTACAATGAGCAGTTCTTC	CASSVLPLAGAYNEQFF
-	TRBV7-9	TRBD1	TRBJ2-7	TGTGCCAGCAGCCCGGGACAGGGGGCCAACGAGCAGTACTTC	CASSPGQGANEQYF
-	TRBV7-2	-	TRBJ2-3	TGTGCCAGCAGCGCCTTACGAGGAGATACGCAGTATTTT	CASSALRGDTQYF
once	TRBV5-1	TRBD1	TRBJ1-2	TGCGCCAGCAGCCCCCGTCTCACGACAGGGTCGGGTGGCTACACCTTC	CASSPRLTTGSGGYTF
-	TRBV5-1	TRBD1	TRBJ1-4	TGCGCCAGCAGCTCTGCAGGGGGTGCAACTAATGAAAAACTGTTTTTT	CASSSAGGATNEKLFF
-	TRBV19	TRBD1	TRBJ2-5	TGTGCCAGTACCGACCGGAAGGGGGCGGCGGAGACCCAGTACTTC	CASTDRKGAAETQYF
-	TRBV18	TRBD1	TRBJ1-1	TGTGCCAGCTCACCCAGGACAGGGGTGAGCACTGAAGCTTTCTTT	CASSPRTGVSTEAFF
-	TRBV6-2/TRBV6-3	-	TRBJ1-5	TGTGCCAGCAGTTACTCGGACAGCCCCAATCAGCCCCAGCATTTT	CASSYSDSPNQPQHF
-	TRBV12-2	-	TRBJ1-6	TGTGCAAGTCGCTTAGAGAGCTCCTATAATTCACCCCTCCACTTT	CASRLESSYNSPLHF
few	TRBV6-1	-	TRBJ1-5	TGTGCCAGCAGTGAATCAGGAAATCAGCCCCAGCATTTT	CASSESGNQPQHF
-	TRBV7-8	-	TRBJ1-1	TGTGCCAGCAGCTTAGTCCGGAGTGCCACTGAAGCTTTCTTT	CASSLVRSATEAFF
-	TRBV20-1	TRBD1	TRBJ1-1	TGCAGTGCTAGTCCCCTCCCGGGACAGGGTCGGGCTTTCTTT	CSASPLPGQGRAFF
-	TRBV6-2/TRBV6-3	-	TRBJ1-1	TGTGCCAGCAGTTACTCGACTAATTTCTTGTACACTGAAGCTTTCTTT	CASSYSTNFLYTEAFF
-	TRBV5-1	TRBD2	TRBJ2-7	TGCGCCAGCAGCTTGGCAAAGGCGGGAGGCCGGGACATCAAGTACGAGCAGTACTTC	CASSLAKAGGRDIKYEQYF
-	TRBV12-5	-	TRBJ1-2	TGTGCTAGTGGTTCGGACAGCAACTATGGCTACACCTTC	CASGSDSNYGYTF
-	TRBV9	TRBD1	TRBJ2-2	TGTGCCAGCAGCGAAGCGGGCACAGGGGGCGGGGAGCTGTTTTTT	CASSEAGTGGGELFF
-	TRBV28	-	TRBJ2-6	TGTGCCAGCAGGGATAGCTCCCGTTACTCTGGGGCCAACGTCCTGACTTTC	CASRDSSRYSGANVLTF
-	TRBV19	TRBD1	TRBJ1-1	TGTGCCAGCCAGACTTACCTACAGGGGGTAAACACTGAAGCTTTCTTT	CASQTYLQGVNTEAFF
-	TRBV12-5	-	TRBJ1-5	TGTGCTAGTGGCCTCCGGGGAAATCAGCCCCAGCATTTT	CASGLRGNQPQHF
-	TRBV7-9	-	TRBJ2-7	TGTGCCAGCAGCCCGAAAAGGAGGGTGAACCACGAGCAGTACTTC	CASSPKRRVNHEQYF
few	TRBV7-6	TRBD2	TRBJ2-7	TGTGCCAGCAGCTTAGGGACTAGCGCCTACGAGCAGTACTTC	CASSLGTSAYEQYF
-	TRBV10-3	TRBD1	TRBJ2-7	TGTGCCAGTGGGACAGTGCCCTACGAGCAGTACTTC	CASGTVPYEQYF
-	TRBV11-1	-	TRBJ2-7	TGTGCCAGCAGGCAGACACTAGGCGAGCAGTACTTC	CASRQTLGEQYF
medium-sized	TRBV19	-	TRBJ2-7	TGTGCCAGTAGCTTTGAGGTTGGGACACTTCCCTACGAGCAGTACTTC	CASSFEVGTLPYEQYF
-	TRBV15	TRBD2	TRBJ2-1	TGTGCCACCAGTTCCGGGACTAGCGGGGGGTATGAGCAGTTCTTC	CATSSGTSGGYEQFF
-	TRBV11-2	TRBD2	TRBJ2-7	TGTGCCAGCAGCCCCCTCGGGGGGGAGAGGATTAGTAACTACGAGCAGTACTTC	CASSPLGGERISNYEQYF